The 31 T cell receptor beta chains below all came from one sample that was sequenced in a study of T-cell reconstitution after alpha-beta-depleted transplantation in children (dated by TCRdb to between 2015 and 2016). The method was PCR. Sequenced on an Illumina HiSeq 2500. Molecular barcoding was employed in the preparation of TCR libraries, with unique molecular identifiers being used to normalize TCRbeta repertoire quantification. TCRdb ran its own pipeline on the public reads, namely fastp trimming at Q25 and MiXCR clone calling, and kept in-frame beta chains. Each entry merges the rows of one CDR3 protein and shows their most common DNA and genes. The table for this sample lists just under 350,000 distinct CDR3 sequences; 15% to 20% of them were counted only once. Approximately 38% of the sample rests with the top ten. Per the publication, the treatment or condition label means: allogeneic hematopoietic cell transplantation with graft depleted of TCRalphabeta T cells and CD19 B cells.

The specimen was PBMCs, mostly from graft donor cells, collected 360 days after TCRalphabeta/CD19-depleted stem cell transplant. The receptors stem from a male patient aged 2 to 10 who had a stem cell transplant for acute lymphoblastic leukemia, so the T cells may come from the graft donor.

The chain employs TRBV30 and TRBJ2-2, with 9 bases lining up with TRBD2. The junction had 11 bases not matched to a gene; V was cut back by 2 bases and J by 4 bases. The germline V gene encodes CDR1 GTSNPN and CDR2 SVGIG (reference sequence). There are 17 residues in the CDR3. CDR3 bases: TGTGCCTGGAGTACACTGGGGCTAGCGGGATTCACCGGGGAGCTGTTTTTT. Protein sequence: CAWSTLGLAGFTGELFF. Complete variable domain (other parts from reference TRBV30 and TRBJ2-2): SQTIHQWPATLVQPVGSPLSLECTVEGTSNPNLYWYRQAAGRGLQLLFYSVGIGQISSEVPQNLSASRPQDRQFILSSKKLLLSDSGFYLCAWSTLGLAGFTGELFFGEGSRLTVL.

The chain carries TRBV11-1 and TRBJ2-1; 13 bases fit TRBD2. With V trimmed by 6 bases and J by 5 bases, 13 bases remained unmatched. Germline CDR1 is SGHAT and CDR2 is FQDESV (reference sequence). There are 18 residues in the CDR3. As DNA, the CDR3 is TGTGCCAGCAGTTTTAAATGGACTAGCGGGAGTGTCGACAATGAGCAGTTCTTC. This codes for CASSFKWTSGSVDNEQFF.

The rearrangement links TRBV12-3 or TRBV12-4 to TRBJ2-1; D not resolved. Trimming took 8 bases from V and 6 from J, leaving 17 bases between them. CDR3 size: 14 residues. CDR3: CASEPLNSFNEQFF. CDR3 bases: TGTGCCAGCGAACCGCTGAACTCATTCAATGAGCAGTTCTTC.

This clonotype was seen many times. CDR3 amino acids: CASSLGGRVYIQYF. In DNA, the CDR3 is TGTGCCAGCAGTTTAGGCGGGAGGGTATACATTCAGTACTTC. The chain combines TRBV28 with TRBJ2-4; 9 bases match TRBD2. Germline V CDR1 and CDR2: MDHEN, SYDVKM. V dropped 2 bases and J dropped 8; count of bases not matched to a gene: 4. The length of the CDR3 is 14 residues. The whole variable domain, remainder taken from reference TRBV28 and TRBJ2-4, is DVKVTQSSRYLVKRTGEKVFLECVQDMDHENMFWYRQDPGLGLRLIYFSYDVKMKEKGDIPEGYSVSREKKERFSLILESASTNQTSMYLCASSLGGRVYIQYFGAGTRLSVL.

This clonotype was seen repeatedly, ten times or more. The rearrangement links TRBV7-8 to TRBJ2-2; possibly TRBD2 for D (5 bases). The length of the CDR3 is 16 residues. The germline V gene encodes CDR1 SGHVS and CDR2 FQNEAQ. The V and J ends lost 5 bases and 1 base respectively, with 14 bases between them. CDR3 bases: TGTGCCAGCAGCGTAGAGGGTAGATGGAACACCGGGGAGCTGTTTTTT. Its translation is CASSVEGRWNTGELFF.

The J gene is TRBJ2-5, the V gene TRBV7-2; 10 bases agree with TRBD1. The CDR3 runs 14 residues. J lost 7 bases, V lost 4 bases, and 6 bases had no gene match. Per the germline V gene, CDR1 is SGHTA and CDR2 is FQGNSA. The CDR3 spells CASSWDRGWGTQYF. The CDR3 DNA sequence: TGTGCCAGCAGCTGGGACAGGGGTTGGGGGACCCAGTACTTC.

CDR3 residues: CASSQDLGTLGVYKQYF. CDR3 bases: TGTGCCAGCAGCCAAGATTTGGGTACCTTGGGCGTTTACAAGCAGTACTTC. V and J are TRBV4-2 and TRBJ2-7, with D unclear. CDR3 length: 17 residues. Deletions cut 0 bases from V and 8 bases from J, with 23 bases between. CDR1 and CDR2 from the germline V gene are LGHNA and YNFKEQ.

This clonotype was recorded a few times. V is TRBV28 and J is TRBJ2-5; perhaps TRBD2 as D (6 bases). This CDR3 comprises 13 residues. The germline V and J ends were trimmed by 6 bases and 1 base, with 9 bases remaining between them. The germline gives CDR1 MDHEN, CDR2 SYDVKM. The CDR3 bases are TGTGCCAGCAGATTGGGACTCCAAGAGACCCAGTACTTC. This codes for CASRLGLQETQYF.

The chain links TRBV20-1 to TRBJ2-7; tentative D call: TRBD2 (6 bases). The CDR3 is 12 amino acids. In germline, CDR1 is DFQATT, CDR2 SNEGSKA (reference sequence). The V end was cut by 5 bases, the J end by 2 bases, with 10 bases between. The CDR3 DNA reads TGCAGTGCTTCGCGGGAAGCCTACGAGCAGTACTTC. This translates into CSASREAYEQYF.

This clonotype was found many times. The V and J genes are TRBV12-3 or TRBV12-4 and TRBJ2-1; possibly TRBD1 or TRBD2 for D (5 bases each). The CDR3 runs to 13 residues. V was shortened by 8 bases and J by 4 bases, with 12 bases between the two germline ends. DNA of the CDR3: TGTGCCAGCCTGGGACGCCAGTACAATGAGCAGTTCTTC. Protein: CASLGRQYNEQFF.

This clonotype was seen a few times. The chain employs TRBV20-1 and TRBJ2-7; TRBD2 agrees at 14 bases. The CDR3 contains 18 residues. In germline, CDR1 is DFQATT, CDR2 SNEGSKA (reference sequence). V gave up 1 base and J gave up 0 bases; unmatched junction bases: 8. The CDR3 nucleotides are TGCAGTGCTAGAGTTAGACTAGCGGGAGGGCCGAGCTCCTACGAGCAGTACTTC. This sequence encodes CSARVRLAGGPSSYEQYF.

This clonotype was seen a handful of times. The rearrangement joins TRBV10-3 to TRBJ2-5; D possibly corresponds to TRBD1 (5 bases). V lost 11 bases and J 5 bases, leaving 24 bases between the germline ends. The CDR3 loop spans 15 amino acids. CDR1 and CDR2 from the germline V gene are ENHRY and SYGVKD. In nucleotides, the CDR3 is TGTGCCGCCGGAACGGGCAGGGTGGCAGGGGAGACCCAGTACTTC. Residues: CAAGTGRVAGETQYF.

V usage is TRBV3-1 and J usage is TRBJ2-4; TRBD2 matches at 11 bases. Looked up from germline, CDR1 is LGHDT and CDR2 is YNNKEL (reference sequence). This CDR3 spans 13 amino acids. V trimming: 4 bases; J trimming: 7 bases; junction bases outside the gene matches: 0. The CDR3 region is CASSRTSGNIQYF. For the CDR3, the DNA is TGTGCCAGCAGCCGGACTAGCGGGAACATTCAGTACTTC.

The chain recombines TRBV5-5 with TRBJ2-2; 8 bases are shared with TRBD2. CDR1 is SGHKS and CDR2 is YYEKEE in the germline V gene (reference sequence). V lost 0 bases to trimming and J lost 16 bases; unmatched junction nucleotides: 14. The CDR3 contains 15 residues. CDR3 loop: CASSLVITSGPGGFF. CDR3 in DNA: TGTGCCAGCAGCTTGGTAATAACTAGCGGTCCCGGTGGGTTTTTT.

This clonotype was recorded a few times. This chain connects TRBV7-9 to TRBJ2-5; D is ambiguous. V lost 5 bases to trimming and J lost 2 bases, with 12 bases between them. The germline gives CDR1 SEHNR, CDR2 FQNEAQ (reference sequence). The CDR3 length is 14 residues. The CDR3 DNA follows: TGTGCCAGCAGCCCCTGGCGAACTCAAGAGACCCAGTACTTC. This translates into CASSPWRTQETQYF.

The rearrangement uses TRBV4-3 and TRBJ1-1, with D unresolved. Trimming took 0 bases from V and 4 from J, leaving 9 bases between them. The CDR3 is made up of 14 amino acids. Germline lookup yields CDR1 LGHNA and CDR2 YSLEER. In nucleotides, the CDR3 is TGCGCCAGCAGCCAAGAGGGGTGGAGCACTGAAGCTTTCTTT. Translating gives CASSQEGWSTEAFF.

V and J are TRBV4-3 and TRBJ2-2, with unresolved D. The germline V and J ends were trimmed by 2 bases and 6 bases, with 10 bases remaining between them. The CDR3 length is 14 residues. CDR1 and CDR2 from the germline V gene are LGHNA and YSLEER. The CDR3 region has the DNA TGCGCCAGCAGCCAATTCAAGAGGCCCGGGGAGCTGTTTTTT. As protein: CASSQFKRPGELFF.

V and J are TRBV20-1 and TRBJ2-7; no clear D gene. The ends were cut back, 3 bases at V and 0 bases at J, with 9 bases in the middle. The CDR3 length is 13 residues. Germline CDR1 and CDR2: DFQATT and SNEGSKA (reference sequence). CDR3 amino acids: CSASPVPSYEQYF. CDR3 bases: TGCAGTGCTAGCCCAGTCCCCTCCTACGAGCAGTACTTC.

The V gene is TRBV10-3, the J gene TRBJ2-2, with 8 bases that match TRBD2. CDR1 and CDR2 (germline): ENHRY, SYGVKD. The CDR3 consists of 17 residues. After removal of 3 bases from V and 6 bases from J, the junction contained 12 bases not matched to a gene. Here the CDR3 reads CAISDTGGRNSAGELFF. CDR3 sequence (DNA): TGTGCCATCAGTGATACTGGCGGGAGGAATTCGGCCGGGGAGCTGTTTTTT.

This clonotype was picked up a small number of times. The chain recombines TRBV19 with TRBJ2-7; TRBD2 agrees at 8 bases. The V gene's germline CDR1 is LNHDA and CDR2 SQIVND (reference sequence). The CDR3 has 17 residues. The V segment lost 5 bases and the J segment 1 base; nucleotides outside the gene matches: 13. The CDR3 sequence: CASSVTGSGTSSYEQYF. In DNA, the CDR3 is TGTGCCAGTAGTGTAACCGGATCCGGGACTAGTTCCTACGAGCAGTACTTC.

In this sample, this clonotype turned up a few times. The chain carries TRBV11-1 and TRBJ2-1; maybe TRBD2 (7 bases). This CDR3 comprises 21 residues. The V and J ends lost 1 base and 3 bases respectively, with 28 bases between them. In germline, CDR1 is SGHAT, CDR2 FQDESV (reference sequence). The CDR3 spells CASSLGQTGLGSRSYYNEQFF. The CDR3 coding sequence is TGTGCCAGCAGCTTAGGCCAGACAGGACTAGGGTCACGGTCCTACTACAATGAGCAGTTCTTC.

In this sample, this clonotype turned up many times. The gene calls are TRBV4-3 and TRBJ2-3, with TRBD2 as a possible D gene (6 bases). CDR3 length: 15 amino acids. V was shortened by 0 bases and J by 2 bases, with 9 bases between the two germline ends. Germline CDR1 and CDR2: LGHNA and YSLEER. CDR3 region: CASSQEGGATDTQYF. CDR3 sequence (DNA): TGCGCCAGCAGCCAAGAAGGCGGGGCCACAGATACGCAGTATTTT.

The gene calls are TRBV4-2 and TRBJ2-2, with D perhaps assigned TRBD1 or TRBD2 (6 bases each). Trimming cost V 0 bases and J 4 bases, with 12 bases left between them. The CDR3 length is 16 residues. Germline CDR1 is LGHNA and CDR2 is YNFKEQ. The CDR3 DNA reads as TGTGCCAGCAGCCAAGAACAAGGGGGGCTCACCGGGGAGCTGTTTTTT. Its protein is CASSQEQGGLTGELFF.

The chain joins TRBV10-3 to TRBJ2-1; 7 bases align to TRBD1. CDR3 size: 15 residues. V trimming: 10 bases; J trimming: 6 bases; junction bases outside the gene matches: 15. The germline CDR1 and CDR2 sequences are ENHRY and SYGVKD. The CDR3 region is CATRPSGQKLNEQFF. CDR3 DNA sequence: TGTGCCACCAGGCCTTCGGGACAGAAACTCAATGAGCAGTTCTTC.

The chain joins TRBV28 to TRBJ2-1, with D perhaps matching TRBD1 (6 bases). The CDR3 contains 13 residues. Trimming removed 11 bases from V and 0 bases from J, with 11 bases in between. Germline V gene sequence: CDR1 MDHEN, CDR2 SYDVKM. In DNA form, the CDR3 reads TGTGCCGTACAGGGTAGCTCCTACAATGAGCAGTTCTTC. Amino acids: CAVQGSSYNEQFF. Using reference TRBV28 and TRBJ2-1 for the parts outside the CDR3, the full variable domain is DVKVTQSSRYLVKRTGEKVFLECVQDMDHENMFWYRQDPGLGLRLIYFSYDVKMKEKGDIPEGYSVSREKKERFSLILESASTNQTSMYLCAVQGSSYNEQFFGPGTRLTVL.

The chain is built from TRBV15 and TRBJ2-1, with D possibly being TRBD1 (5 bases). This CDR3 spans 14 amino acids. Germline CDR1 reads LNHNV; CDR2 reads YYDKDF (reference sequence). V was pared by 3 bases and J by 8 bases, with 14 bases between. The DNA for the CDR3 is TGTGCCACCAGCAGGGATTACAGGTCCCATGAGCAGTTCTTC. Translating it yields CATSRDYRSHEQFF.

This clonotype has only a few counts. The J gene is TRBJ1-2, the V gene TRBV7-2; D unclear. Trimming stripped 1 base from V and 8 bases from J, with 8 bases between. Germline V gene lookup returns CDR1 SGHTA and CDR2 FQGNSA. The CDR3 spans 12 residues. CDR3 in DNA: TGTGCCAGCAGCTTAGGGCATATAGGCTACACCTTC. This codes for CASSLGHIGYTF.

This clonotype was observed a few times. The chain is built from TRBV5-1 and TRBJ2-3; 11 nucleotides agree with TRBD2. The germline CDR1 and CDR2 sequences are SGHRS and YFSETQ. V shed 3 bases, J shed 2 bases, and the junction held 5 bases outside the gene matches. The CDR3 loop spans 16 amino acids. For the CDR3, the DNA is TGCGCCAGCAGCTCGGGGACTAGCGGATACACAGATACGCAGTATTTT. The encoded protein is CASSSGTSGYTDTQYF.

This chain links TRBV12-3 or TRBV12-4 with TRBJ2-1; 7 bases line up with TRBD2. The CDR3 loop spans 17 amino acids. J gave up 5 bases and V 7 bases, and 17 bases lay outside the gene matches. CDR3 bases: TGTGCCAGCATCCTTCCTCGTGGGGGAGGGCCCCACAATGAGCAGTTCTTC. Translated, it gives CASILPRGGGPHNEQFF.

There are a few counts of this clonotype. The chain links TRBV9 to TRBJ1-1; weak D call: TRBD1 (6 bases). The germline CDR1 and CDR2 sequences are SGDLS and YYNGEE. Trimming cost V 4 bases and J 1 base, with 14 bases left between them. The CDR3 consists of 15 residues. The CDR3: CASSPRTATNTEAFF. The CDR3 DNA is TGTGCCAGCAGCCCCCGGACAGCCACGAACACTGAAGCTTTCTTT.

This clonotype was found many times. J is TRBJ2-5 and V is TRBV18, with 7 positions matching TRBD2. V gave up 6 bases and J gave up 5 bases; unmatched junction bases: 6. CDR1 is KGHSH, CDR2 LQKENI, per germline. The CDR3 consists of 13 residues. As DNA, the CDR3 is TGTGCCAGCTCCTCGGGGACTACGGAGACCCAGTACTTC. It yields the protein CASSSGTTETQYF.